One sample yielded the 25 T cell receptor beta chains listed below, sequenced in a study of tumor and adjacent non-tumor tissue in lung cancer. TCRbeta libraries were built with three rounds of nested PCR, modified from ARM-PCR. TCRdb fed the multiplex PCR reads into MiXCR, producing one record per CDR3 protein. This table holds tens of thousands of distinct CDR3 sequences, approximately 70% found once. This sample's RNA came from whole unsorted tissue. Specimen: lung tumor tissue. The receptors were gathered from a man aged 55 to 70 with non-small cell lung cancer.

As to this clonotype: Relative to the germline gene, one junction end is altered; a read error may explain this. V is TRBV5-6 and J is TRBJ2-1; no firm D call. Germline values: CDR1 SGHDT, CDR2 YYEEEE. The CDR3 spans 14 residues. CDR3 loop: CTSSRSGRYNDQFF. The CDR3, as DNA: TGTACCAGCAGCAGGTCAGGAAGATACAATGATCAGTTCTTC.

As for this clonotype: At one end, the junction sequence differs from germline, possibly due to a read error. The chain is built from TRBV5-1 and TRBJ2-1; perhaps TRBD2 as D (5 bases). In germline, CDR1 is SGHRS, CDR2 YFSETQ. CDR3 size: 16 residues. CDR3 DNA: TGCGCCAGTAGCTTGCGTTTAGTGGGAGCTTACAATGAGCAGTTCTTC. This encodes CASSLRLVGAYNEQFF.

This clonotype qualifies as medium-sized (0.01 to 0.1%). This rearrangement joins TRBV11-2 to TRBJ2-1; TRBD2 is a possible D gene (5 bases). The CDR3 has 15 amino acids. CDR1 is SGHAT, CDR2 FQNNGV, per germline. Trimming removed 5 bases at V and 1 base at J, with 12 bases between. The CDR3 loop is CASSPRQRSYNEQFF. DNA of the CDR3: TGTGCCAGCAGCCCCCGTCAGCGGTCCTACAATGAGCAGTTCTTC. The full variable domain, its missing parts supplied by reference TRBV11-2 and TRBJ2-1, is EAGVAQSPRYKIIEKRQSVAFWCNPISGHATLYWYQQILGQGPKLLIQFQNNGVVDDSQLPKDRFSAERLKGVDSTLKIQPAKLEDSAVYLCASSPRQRSYNEQFFGPGTRLTVL.

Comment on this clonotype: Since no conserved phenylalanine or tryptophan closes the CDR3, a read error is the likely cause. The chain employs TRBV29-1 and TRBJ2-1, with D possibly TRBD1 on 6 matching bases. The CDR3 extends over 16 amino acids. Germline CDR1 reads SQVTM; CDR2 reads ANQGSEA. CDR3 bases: TGCAGTGCTAACGAGACCACACAGGGTGGCATGGGTGAGCAGTTCTCC. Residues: CSANETTQGGMGEQFS.

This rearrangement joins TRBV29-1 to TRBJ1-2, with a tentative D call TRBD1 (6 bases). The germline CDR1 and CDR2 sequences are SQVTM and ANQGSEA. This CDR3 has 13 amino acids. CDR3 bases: TGCCGCGCTGGCCGGGGGGCGAACTATGGCTACACCTTC. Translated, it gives CRAGRGANYGYTF.

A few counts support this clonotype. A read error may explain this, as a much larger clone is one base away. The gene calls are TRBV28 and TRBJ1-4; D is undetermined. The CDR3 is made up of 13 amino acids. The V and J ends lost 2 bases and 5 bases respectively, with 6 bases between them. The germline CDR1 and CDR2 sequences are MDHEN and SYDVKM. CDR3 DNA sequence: TGTGCCAGCAGTTTACCCGGAAATGAAAAACTGTTTTTT. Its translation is CASSLPGNEKLFF.

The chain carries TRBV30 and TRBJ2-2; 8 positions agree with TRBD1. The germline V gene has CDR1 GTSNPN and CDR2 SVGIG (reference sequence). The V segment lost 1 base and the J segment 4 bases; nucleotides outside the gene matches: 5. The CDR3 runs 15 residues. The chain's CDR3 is CAWSGQGWVTGELFF. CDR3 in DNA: TGTGCCTGGAGTGGACAGGGGTGGGTCACCGGGGAGCTGTTTTTT.

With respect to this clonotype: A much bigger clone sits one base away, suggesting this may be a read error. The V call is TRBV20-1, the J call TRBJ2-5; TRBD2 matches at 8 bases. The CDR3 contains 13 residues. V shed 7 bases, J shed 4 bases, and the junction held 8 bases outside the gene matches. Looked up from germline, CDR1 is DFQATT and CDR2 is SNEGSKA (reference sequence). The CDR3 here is CSVPRTSSETQYF. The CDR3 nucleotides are TGCAGTGTTCCGAGGACTAGCTCAGAGACCCAGTACTTC.

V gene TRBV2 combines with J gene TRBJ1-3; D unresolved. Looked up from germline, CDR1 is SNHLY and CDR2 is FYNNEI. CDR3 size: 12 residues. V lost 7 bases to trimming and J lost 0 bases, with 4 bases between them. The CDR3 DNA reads TGTGCCAGCATGAGCTCTGGAAACACCATATATTTT. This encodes CASMSSGNTIYF.

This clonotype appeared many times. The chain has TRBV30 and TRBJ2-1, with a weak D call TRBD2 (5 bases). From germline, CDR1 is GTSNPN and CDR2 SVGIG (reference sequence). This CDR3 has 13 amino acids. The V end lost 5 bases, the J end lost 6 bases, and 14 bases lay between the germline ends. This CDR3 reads CAWARTRANEQFF. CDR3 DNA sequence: TGTGCCTGGGCTAGGACGAGGGCCAATGAGCAGTTCTTC.

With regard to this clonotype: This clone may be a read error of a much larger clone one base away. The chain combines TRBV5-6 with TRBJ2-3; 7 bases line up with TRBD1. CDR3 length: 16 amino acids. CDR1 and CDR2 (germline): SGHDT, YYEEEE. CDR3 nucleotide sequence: TGTGCCAGCAGCTGGACCGAGAGGGGGCGCGTAGATATGCAGTATTTT. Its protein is CASSWTERGRVDMQYF.

In DNA, the CDR3 is TGTGCCAGCAGCGACCCGGGACAGGGGCGCAACTATAGCTGCACCTTC. Amino acids: CASSDPGQGRNYSCTF. The chain combines TRBV12-3 or TRBV12-4 with TRBJ1-2, with 10 bases that match TRBD1. The CDR3 sequence is 16 residues long. The V segment lost 6 bases and the J segment 13 bases; nucleotides outside the gene matches: 20.

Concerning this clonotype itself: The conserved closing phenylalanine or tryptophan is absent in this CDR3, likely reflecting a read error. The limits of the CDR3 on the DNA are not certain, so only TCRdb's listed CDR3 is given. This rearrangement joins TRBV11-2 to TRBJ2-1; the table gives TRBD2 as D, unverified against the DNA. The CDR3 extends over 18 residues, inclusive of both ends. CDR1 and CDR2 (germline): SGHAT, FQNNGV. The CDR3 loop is CASSRIAGGDSSYNEQLL.

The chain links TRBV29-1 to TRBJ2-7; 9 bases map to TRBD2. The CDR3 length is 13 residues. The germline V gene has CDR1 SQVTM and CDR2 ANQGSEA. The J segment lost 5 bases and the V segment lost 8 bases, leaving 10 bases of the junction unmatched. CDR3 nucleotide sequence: TGCAGCATTGTGCCTAGCGGGACCCACGAGCAGTACTTC. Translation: CSIVPSGTHEQYF.

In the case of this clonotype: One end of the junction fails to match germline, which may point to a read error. CDR3 bases: TGTGTCAGCAGTTCCTCCGTGACAGCGATCAATCAGCCCCAGCATTTT. Translated: CVSSSSVTAINQPQHF. The chain uses TRBV6-5 and TRBJ1-5; tentatively, D is TRBD1 (5 bases). This CDR3 spans 16 amino acids. Germline V gene data show CDR1 as MNHEY and CDR2 as SVGAGI.

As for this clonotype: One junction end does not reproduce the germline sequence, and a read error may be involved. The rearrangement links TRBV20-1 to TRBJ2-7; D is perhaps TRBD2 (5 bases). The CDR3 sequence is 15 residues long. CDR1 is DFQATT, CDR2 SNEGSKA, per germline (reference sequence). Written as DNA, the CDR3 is TGCAGTGCAACAAGACTAACGGAAAAAAACTACGAGCAGTGCTTC. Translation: CSATRLTEKNYEQCF.

CDR3 in DNA: TGTGCCAGCAGTCAGATCGGTGGGCCCCAGCATTTT. Amino acid sequence: CASSQIGGPQHF. The chain uses TRBV12-3 or TRBV12-4 and TRBJ1-5; D ambiguous. The CDR3 runs to 12 residues. V dropped 5 bases and J dropped 9 bases, with 11 bases sitting between them.

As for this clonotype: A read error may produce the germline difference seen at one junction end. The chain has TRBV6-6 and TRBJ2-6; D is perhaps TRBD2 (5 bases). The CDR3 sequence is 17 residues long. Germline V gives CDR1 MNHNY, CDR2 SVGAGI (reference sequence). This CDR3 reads CASSSGIGGLGANVLTF. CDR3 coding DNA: TGTGCTAGCAGTTCAGGCATCGGAGGACTTGGGGCCAACGTCCTGACTTTC.

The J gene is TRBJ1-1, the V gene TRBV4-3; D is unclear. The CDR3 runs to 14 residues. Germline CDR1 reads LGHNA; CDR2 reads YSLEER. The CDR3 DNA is TGCACCTGCAGCCAACGGGGAATGAACACTGAAGCTTTCTTT. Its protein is CTCSQRGMNTEAFF.

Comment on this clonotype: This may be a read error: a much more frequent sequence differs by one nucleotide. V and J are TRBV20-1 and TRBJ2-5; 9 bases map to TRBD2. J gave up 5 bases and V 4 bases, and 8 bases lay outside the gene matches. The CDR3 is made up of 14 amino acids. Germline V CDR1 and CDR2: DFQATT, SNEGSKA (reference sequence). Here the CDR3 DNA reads TGCAGTGCTAAAAACTCCGGGACTAGCGAGACCCAGTACTTC. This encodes CSAKNSGTSETQYF.

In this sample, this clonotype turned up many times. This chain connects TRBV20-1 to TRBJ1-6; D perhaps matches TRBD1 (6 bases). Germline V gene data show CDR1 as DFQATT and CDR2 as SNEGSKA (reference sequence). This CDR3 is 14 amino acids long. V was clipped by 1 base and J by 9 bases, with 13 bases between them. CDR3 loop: CSARGRTVSSPLHF. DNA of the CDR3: TGCAGTGCTAGAGGCCGGACAGTCTCTTCACCCCTCCACTTT.

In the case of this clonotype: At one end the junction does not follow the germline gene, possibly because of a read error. The CDR3 reads CTSRDRGAEAFF. The CDR3 bases are TGCACCAGCAGGGACAGGGGCGCTGAAGCTTTCTTT. This chain links TRBV10-2 with TRBJ1-1, with 10 bases identical to TRBD1. The CDR3 is 12 amino acids. The V gene's germline CDR1 is WSHSY and CDR2 SAAADI.

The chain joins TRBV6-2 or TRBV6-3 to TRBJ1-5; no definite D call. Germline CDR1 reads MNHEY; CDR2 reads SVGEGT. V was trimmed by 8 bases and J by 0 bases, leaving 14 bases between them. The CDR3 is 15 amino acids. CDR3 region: CASSVGSTSNQPQHF. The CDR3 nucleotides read TGTGCCAGCTCAGTGGGGTCGACTAGCAATCAGCCCCAGCATTTT.

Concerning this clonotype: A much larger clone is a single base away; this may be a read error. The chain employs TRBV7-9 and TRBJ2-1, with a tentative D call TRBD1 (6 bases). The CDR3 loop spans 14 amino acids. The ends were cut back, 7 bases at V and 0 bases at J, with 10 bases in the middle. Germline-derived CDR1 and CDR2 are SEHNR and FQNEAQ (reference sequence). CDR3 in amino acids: CASTIGGSYNEQFF. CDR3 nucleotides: TGTGCCAGCACCATAGGGGGCTCCTACAATGAGCAGTTCTTC.

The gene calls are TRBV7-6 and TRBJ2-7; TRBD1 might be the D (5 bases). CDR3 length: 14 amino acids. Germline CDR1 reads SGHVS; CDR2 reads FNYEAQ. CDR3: CAGSPNRRAYEQYF. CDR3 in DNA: TGTGCTGGCAGTCCCAACAGGAGAGCCTACGAGCAGTACTTC.